This T cell receptor (beta chain) appears in the sequencing data of a study of cytomegalovirus exposure and HLA in healthy donors. The PCR had 60 Vbeta and 13 Jbeta primers. This table comes from immunoSEQ multiplex PCR, and its TCRdb copy is limited to in-frame clones, with some not included. The sample contains about 78,000 clones, 84% of which appear only once. Study-wide results and limits: Associated with HLA alleles at 0.05 false discovery rate in a later analysis were some 18,000 TCR beta sequences. Sequencing likely produced, as an artifact, a cluster of highly shared sequence variants.

Germline V gene lookup returns CDR1 MRHNA and CDR2 SNTAGT. This CDR3 contains 14 residues. V dropped 3 bases and J dropped 6 bases, with 13 bases sitting between them. About this clone: Its specificity is unknown.

Sequenced: PBMCs. This TCR came from a woman aged 50 to 60 in good health and CMV-seronegative. The V gene is TRBV6-4, the J gene TRBJ2-3; a possible D gene is TRBD1 (6 bases). The CDR3 is CASSEFLGADTQYF. CDR3 DNA: TGTGCCAGCAGTGAGTTTCTGGGGGCGGATACGCAGTATTTT.